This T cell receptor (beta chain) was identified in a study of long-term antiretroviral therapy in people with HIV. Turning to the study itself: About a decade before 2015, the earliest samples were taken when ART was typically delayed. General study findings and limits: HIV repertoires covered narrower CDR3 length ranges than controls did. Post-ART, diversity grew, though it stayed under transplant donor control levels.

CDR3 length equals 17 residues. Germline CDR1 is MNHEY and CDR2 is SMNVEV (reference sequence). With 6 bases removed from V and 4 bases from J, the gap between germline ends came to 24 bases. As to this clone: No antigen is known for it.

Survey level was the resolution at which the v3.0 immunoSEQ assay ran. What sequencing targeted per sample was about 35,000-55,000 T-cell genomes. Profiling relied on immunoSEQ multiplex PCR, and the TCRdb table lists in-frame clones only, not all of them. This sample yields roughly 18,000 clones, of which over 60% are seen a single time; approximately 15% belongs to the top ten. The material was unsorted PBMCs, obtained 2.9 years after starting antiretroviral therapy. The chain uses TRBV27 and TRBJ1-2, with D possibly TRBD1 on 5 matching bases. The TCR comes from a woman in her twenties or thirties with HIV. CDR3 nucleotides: TGTGCCAGCAGGCTTGGACTCCGGGACCGCGACCCCTATGGCTACACCTTC. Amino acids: CASRLGLRDRDPYGYTF.